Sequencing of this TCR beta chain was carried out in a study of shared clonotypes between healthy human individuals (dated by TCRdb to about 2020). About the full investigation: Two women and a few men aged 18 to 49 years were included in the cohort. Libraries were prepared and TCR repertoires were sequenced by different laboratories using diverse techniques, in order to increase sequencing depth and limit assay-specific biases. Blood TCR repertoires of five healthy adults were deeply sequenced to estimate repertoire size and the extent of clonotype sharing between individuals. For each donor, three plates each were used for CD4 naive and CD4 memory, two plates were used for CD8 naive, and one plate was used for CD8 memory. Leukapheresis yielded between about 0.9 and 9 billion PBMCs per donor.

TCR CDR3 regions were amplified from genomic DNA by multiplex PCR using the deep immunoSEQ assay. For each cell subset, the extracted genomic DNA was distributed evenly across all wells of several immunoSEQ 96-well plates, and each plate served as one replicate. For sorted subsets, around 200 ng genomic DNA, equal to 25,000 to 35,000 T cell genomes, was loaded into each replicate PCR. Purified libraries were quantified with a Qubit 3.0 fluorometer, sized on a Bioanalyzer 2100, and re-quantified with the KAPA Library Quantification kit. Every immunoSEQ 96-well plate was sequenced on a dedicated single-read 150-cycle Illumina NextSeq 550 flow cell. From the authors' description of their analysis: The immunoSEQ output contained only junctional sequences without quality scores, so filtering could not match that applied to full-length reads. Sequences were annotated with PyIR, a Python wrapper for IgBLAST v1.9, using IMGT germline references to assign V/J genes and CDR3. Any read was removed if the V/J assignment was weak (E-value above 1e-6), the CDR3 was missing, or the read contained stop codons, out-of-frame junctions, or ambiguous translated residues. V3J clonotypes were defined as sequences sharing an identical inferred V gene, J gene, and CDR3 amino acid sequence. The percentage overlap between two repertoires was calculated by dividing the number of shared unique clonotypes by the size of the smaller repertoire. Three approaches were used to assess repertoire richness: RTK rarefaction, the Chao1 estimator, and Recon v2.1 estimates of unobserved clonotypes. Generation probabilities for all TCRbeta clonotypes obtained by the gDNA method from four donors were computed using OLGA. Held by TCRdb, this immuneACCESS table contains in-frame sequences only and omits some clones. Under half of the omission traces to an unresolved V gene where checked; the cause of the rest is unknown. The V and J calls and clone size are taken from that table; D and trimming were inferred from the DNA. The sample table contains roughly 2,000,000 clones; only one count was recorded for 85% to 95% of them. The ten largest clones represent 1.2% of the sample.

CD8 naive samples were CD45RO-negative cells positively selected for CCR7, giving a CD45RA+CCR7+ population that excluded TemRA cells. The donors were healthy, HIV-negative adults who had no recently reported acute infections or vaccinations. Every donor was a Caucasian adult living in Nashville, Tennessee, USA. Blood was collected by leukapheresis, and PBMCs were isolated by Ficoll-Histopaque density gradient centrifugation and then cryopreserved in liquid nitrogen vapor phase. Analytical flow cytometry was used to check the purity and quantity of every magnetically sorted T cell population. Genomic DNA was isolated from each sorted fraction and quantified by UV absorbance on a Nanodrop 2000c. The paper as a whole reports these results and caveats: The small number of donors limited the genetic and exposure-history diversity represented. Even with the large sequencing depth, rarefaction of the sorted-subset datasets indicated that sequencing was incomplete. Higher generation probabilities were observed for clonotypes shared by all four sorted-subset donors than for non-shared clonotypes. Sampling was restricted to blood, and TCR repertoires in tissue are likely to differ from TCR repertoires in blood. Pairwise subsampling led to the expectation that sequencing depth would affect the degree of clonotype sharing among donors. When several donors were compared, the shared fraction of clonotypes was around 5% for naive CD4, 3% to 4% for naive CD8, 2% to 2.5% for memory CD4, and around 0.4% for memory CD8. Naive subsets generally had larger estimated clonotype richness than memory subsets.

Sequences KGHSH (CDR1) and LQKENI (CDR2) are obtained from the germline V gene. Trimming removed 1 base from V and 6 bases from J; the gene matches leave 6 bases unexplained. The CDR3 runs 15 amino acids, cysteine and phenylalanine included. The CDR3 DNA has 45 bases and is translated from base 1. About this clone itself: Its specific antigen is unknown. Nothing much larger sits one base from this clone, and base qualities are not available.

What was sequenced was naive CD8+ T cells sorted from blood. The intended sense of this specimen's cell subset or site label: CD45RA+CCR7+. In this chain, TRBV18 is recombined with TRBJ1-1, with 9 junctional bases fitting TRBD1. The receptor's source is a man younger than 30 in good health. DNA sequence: TGTGCCAGCTCACCACAGGGACAGGGAGACGCTGAAGCTTTCTTT. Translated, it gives CASSPQGQGDAEAFF.